This T cell receptor (beta chain) stems from a study of T cells in women clearing cervical HPV infection. Turning to the study itself: No precancer developed; the control's incident HPV16 infection cleared within 12 months. Blood came at first lesion visit for cases, post-clearance for controls.

MY09/MY11 PCR detected cervical HPV DNA; dot-blot assigned genotypes. About this clone: Its antigen is unidentified. The CDR3 end lies 3 residues beyond the end of the read and is filled in from the germline J gene.

The CDR3 covers 13 residues. Germline V gene lookup returns CDR1 SGDLS and CDR2 YYNGEE. V gave up 0 bases and J gave up 4 bases, with 7 bases separating them. Clones were sequenced by immunoSEQ multiplex PCR, and TCRdb holds only the in-frame ones, with some missing. The sample table includes roughly 35,000 clones. Study conclusions and caveats: Effector/memory and HPV-specific T cells were not isolated, and association timing is unknown.

Sequencing was carried out using blood buffy coat. The receptor's source is a woman between 18 and 70 years old with a cervical HPV16 infection that either progressed to CIN3+ or cleared (not recorded which). This chain links TRBV9 with TRBJ1-1; unclear D gene. Partial CDR3 DNA: TGTGCCAGCAGCGTAGCTGCAGTCACTGAA. Translated, it gives CASSVAAVTE. The entire CDR3 is CASSVAAVTEAFF.